The entry below describes one T cell receptor beta chain. The sample belongs to a study of T cells in Graves' hyperthyroidism and ophthalmopathy. Amplification yielded TCR beta CDR3 regions, with RNA transcripts as the source. In the first-round RT-PCR of the TCR CDR3, the HTBI primer set was used. TCRdb recomputed calls from the multiplex PCR reads with MiXCR, one row per CDR3 protein. Of about 520,000 distinct CDR3 sequences in the sample, around a quarter were seen once. Patients with ophthalmopathy all had a Clinical Activity Score of at least 3, a NOSPECS grade of at least 4 and duration under 3 months. Thyroid ultrasound and orbital computed tomography, with clinical symptoms and serum thyroxine and TRAb, informed diagnoses. The V end was cut by 4 bases, the J end by 7 bases, with 10 bases between. The CDR3 sequence is 13 residues long. CDR1 is MNHEY and CDR2 is SMNVEV in the germline V gene (reference sequence).

The TCR was taken from a woman aged 30 to 39 with Graves' ophthalmopathy. The specimen was blood. The chain couples TRBV27 to TRBJ2-2; no firm D call. DNA for the CDR3: TGTGCCAGCAGTTCACCGACGATCGGGGAGCTGTTTTTT. This gives the protein CASSSPTIGELFF.